A few counts support the clone carrying this T cell receptor (beta chain). This record belongs to a study of T cells after yellow fever vaccination. TCRdb fed the 5' RACE reads into MiXCR, producing one record per CDR3 protein. Of 250,000 to 400,000 distinct CDR3 sequences listed, about 4% are singletons. With 4 bases removed from V and 9 bases from J, the gap between germline ends came to 14 bases. Germline V gene data show CDR1 as SGHKS and CDR2 as YYEKEE (reference sequence). There are 13 residues in the CDR3. The material sequenced was PBMCs, taken 5 days after the yellow fever booster vaccination. The TCR was taken from a young man who received the YFV17D yellow fever vaccine. J is TRBJ1-5 and V is TRBV5-5; D is unclear. The CDR3 region has the DNA TGTGCCAGCAGCCACCTGGGGTCAAGGCCCCAGCATTTT. It is translated as CASSHLGSRPQHF.